This is a list of T cell receptor beta chains from one sample in a study of graft-versus-host responses after intestinal transplantation. No antigen is known for these receptors. Method: immunoSEQ multiplex PCR; TCRdb's copy keeps in-frame clones and lacks some. The table records roughly 90,000 clones, roughly 90% of them present only once. Specimen: unstimulated CD4+ T cells sorted from spleen or lymph node cells, collected before transplant. The source of these receptors is a human donor who was the organ donor for an intestinal transplant. Both conserved end residues are part of each CDR3. D genes are given only for firm matches. Clone size, where shown, is once, few, many, or a class for clones that have expanded.

TRBV18	TRBD1	TRBJ1-1	.	TGTGCCAGCTCACCCGAGGGGGCTGCATACACTGAAGCTTTCTTT	CASSPEGAAYTEAFF
TRBV4-2	TRBD2	TRBJ2-1	.	TGTGCCAGCAGCCAAGAACCCACGGGGGGCTACAATGAGCAGTTCTTC	CASSQEPTGGYNEQFF
TRBV5-4	.	TRBJ2-7	few	TGTGCCAGCAGCCCTAGACGCGGCGGTAGCTCCTACGAGCAGTACTTC	CASSPRRGGSSYEQYF
TRBV11-2	TRBD1	TRBJ2-7	.	TGTGCCAGCAGCACCCCGGGACAGGGAGGGACGGGGCAGTACTTC	CASSTPGQGGTGQYF
TRBV6-4	TRBD1	TRBJ1-5	.	TGTGCCAGCAGTGGACGGTACGAAGGACAGGGGTCCAATCAGCCCCAGCATTTT	CASSGRYEGQGSNQPQHF
TRBV27	.	TRBJ2-7	.	TGTGCCAGCAGGGGAATGGACAGCCTAGGGGCTTTTGAGCAGTACTTC	CASRGMDSLGAFEQYF
TRBV6-1	.	TRBJ2-7	.	TGTGCCACCCTACCGGGACTCAGCTCCTACGAGCAGTACTTC	CATLPGLSSYEQYF
TRBV28	TRBD2	TRBJ2-7	.	TGTGCCAGCAGTTTGGGAACTAGCGTCCACGAGCAGTACTTC	CASSLGTSVHEQYF
TRBV5-4	TRBD1	TRBJ1-4	.	TGTGCCAGCAGCCCAGGGGGAACGGAAGAAAAACTGTTTTTT	CASSPGGTEEKLFF
TRBV30	TRBD1	TRBJ1-6	few	TGTGCCTGGAGTCCGGCAGGGGGCCTGGTTAATTCACCCCTCCACTTT	CAWSPAGGLVNSPLHF
TRBV29-1	.	TRBJ1-1	.	TGCAGCTCCCTGCCACAGGCGAACACTGAAGCTTTCTTT	CSSLPQANTEAFF
TRBV9	.	TRBJ2-1	.	TGTGCCAGCAGCGTCGGGGGTACCTACAATGAGCAGTTCTTC	CASSVGGTYNEQFF
TRBV6-6	.	TRBJ2-7	.	TGTGCCAGCAGTTACTCGCTGGCCGGGGGCTCCTACGAGCAGTACTTC	CASSYSLAGGSYEQYF
TRBV5-1	TRBD2	TRBJ2-2	.	TGCGCCAGCAGCCCGTCTAGCGGGTTGACCGGGGAGCTGTTTTTT	CASSPSSGLTGELFF
TRBV7-8	.	TRBJ2-2	.	TGTGCCAGCAGATACAGGGAGAACACCGGGGAGCTGTTTTTT	CASRYRENTGELFF
TRBV28	.	TRBJ1-1	.	TGTGCCAGCAGTTCCCCAGGGGTGAACACTGAAGCTTTCTTT	CASSSPGVNTEAFF
TRBV5-8	TRBD1	TRBJ1-5	.	TGTGCCAGCAGCTCGGGACAGTATAGCAATCAGCCCCAGCATTTT	CASSSGQYSNQPQHF
TRBV5-6	.	TRBJ1-1	.	TGTGCCAGCAGCTTGGTGAGGTCCACAGCTTTCTTT	CASSLVRSTAFF
TRBV7-9	.	TRBJ1-4	.	TGTGCCAGCAGCTTGCGGAGGGAGGGGGAAAAACTGTTTTTT	CASSLRREGEKLFF
TRBV2	.	TRBJ2-6	.	TGTGCCAGCAGTGAGGGGGGTACTGGGGCCAACGTCCTGACTTTC	CASSEGGTGANVLTF
TRBV6-5	.	TRBJ1-2	.	TGTGCCAGCAGTTCAGATAACTATGGCTACACCTTC	CASSSDNYGYTF
TRBV25-1	.	TRBJ1-1	.	TGTGCCAGCAGTGAACCTTCCGGGGGGGACACTGAAGCTTTCTTT	CASSEPSGGDTEAFF
TRBV4-1	.	TRBJ1-5	.	TGCGCCAGCAGCCGCCGGACACGCGGAAGGTATCAGCCCCAGCATTTT	CASSRRTRGRYQPQHF
TRBV9	.	TRBJ2-3	.	TGTGCCAGCAGCGTAGCTGGCCGGGGAGATACGCAGTATTTT	CASSVAGRGDTQYF
TRBV18	TRBD2	TRBJ2-3	.	TGTGCCAGCTCACCAAGGACTAGGGCTGGAGCGGGCGTTCGGGATACGCAGTATTTT	CASSPRTRAGAGVRDTQYF
TRBV19	.	TRBJ1-1	.	TGTGCCAGTAGTACGGGGGGGAACACTGAAGCTTTCTTT	CASSTGGNTEAFF
TRBV2	.	TRBJ2-3	.	TGTGCCAGCAGTGGTCGAGGCCACGACACAGATACGCAGTATTTT	CASSGRGHDTDTQYF
TRBV28	.	TRBJ2-1	.	TGTGCCAGCAGTTTCCCCCTTTACAATGAGCAGTTCTTC	CASSFPLYNEQFF
TRBV6-1	.	TRBJ1-1	.	TGTGCCAGCAGTACGACAGTGAACACTGAAGCTTTCTTT	CASSTTVNTEAFF
TRBV6-6	.	TRBJ1-6	.	TGTGCCAGCAGTTACTCTTTCCGTTCCTTCCTCCACTTT	CASSYSFRSFLHF
TRBV7-8	.	TRBJ1-5	.	TGTGCCAGCAGCTTAGGGACCCGAGGGCAGCCCCAGCATTTT	CASSLGTRGQPQHF
TRBV7-2	.	TRBJ2-1	.	TGTGCCAGCAGCCCACAGACGGGGTACTACAATGAGCAGTTCTTC	CASSPQTGYYNEQFF